This T cell receptor beta chain was sequenced in a study of regulatory T cells in long-lasting Graves disease. Time point in this sample: persistent/refractory GD, antithyroid drugs over 5 years with positive TRAb. The TCR library used RNA extracted from PBMCs. EDTA tubes received approximately 10 milliliters of collected peripheral blood. Both iRepertoire HTBI primers and Arm-PCR of CDR3 regions were used to build the TCR beta libraries. TCRdb reanalysed the multiplex PCR reads using MiXCR and keeps one entry per CDR3 protein. The table includes approximately 470,000 distinct CDR3 sequences, around 20% detected once. This receptor was taken from a female donor with Graves disease. Specimen: peripheral blood mononuclear cells (PBMCs), collected when the disease was refractory, from a patient treated with antithyroid drugs.

In DNA form, the CDR3 reads TGTGCCAGCAGCCCGGGGGCAGGGGGGGATGAGCAGTTCTTC. As protein: CASSPGAGGDEQFF. The chain links TRBV12-3 or TRBV12-4 to TRBJ2-1; the D call may be TRBD1 or TRBD2 (7 bases each). The V and J ends lost 6 bases and 8 bases respectively, with 17 bases between them. The CDR3 is made up of 14 amino acids.